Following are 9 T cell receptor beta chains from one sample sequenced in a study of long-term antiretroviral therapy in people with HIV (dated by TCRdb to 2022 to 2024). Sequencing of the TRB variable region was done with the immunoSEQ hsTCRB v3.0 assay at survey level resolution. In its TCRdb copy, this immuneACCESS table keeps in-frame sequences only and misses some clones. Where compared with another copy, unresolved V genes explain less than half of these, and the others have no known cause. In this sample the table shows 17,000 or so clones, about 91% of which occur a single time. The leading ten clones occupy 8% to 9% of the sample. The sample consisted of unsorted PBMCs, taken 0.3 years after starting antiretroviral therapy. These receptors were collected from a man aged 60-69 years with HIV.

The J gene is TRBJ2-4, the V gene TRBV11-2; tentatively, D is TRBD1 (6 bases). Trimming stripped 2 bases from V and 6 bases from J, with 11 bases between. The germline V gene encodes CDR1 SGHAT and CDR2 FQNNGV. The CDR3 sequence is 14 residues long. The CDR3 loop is CASSLRTAVNIQYF. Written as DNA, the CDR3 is TGTGCCAGCAGCTTACGGACAGCCGTAAACATTCAGTACTTC.

CDR3 bases: TGTGCCAGCAGCCAAAGCGAACAGGGCTCCTACGAGCAGTACTTC. Amino acid sequence: CASSQSEQGSYEQYF. The chain carries TRBV4-2 and TRBJ2-7, with a weak D call TRBD1 (6 bases). V lost 2 bases to trimming and J lost 0 bases, with 11 bases between them. The CDR3 sequence is 15 residues long. In germline, CDR1 is LGHNA, CDR2 YNFKEQ.

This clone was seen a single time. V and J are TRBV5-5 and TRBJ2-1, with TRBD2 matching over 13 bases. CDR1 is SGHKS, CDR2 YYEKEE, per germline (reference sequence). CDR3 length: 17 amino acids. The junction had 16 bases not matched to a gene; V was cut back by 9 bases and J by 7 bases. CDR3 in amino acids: CATSSGTSGMGRNEQFF. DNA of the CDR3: TGTGCCACCTCTTCCGGGACTAGCGGGATGGGTCGGAATGAGCAGTTCTTC.

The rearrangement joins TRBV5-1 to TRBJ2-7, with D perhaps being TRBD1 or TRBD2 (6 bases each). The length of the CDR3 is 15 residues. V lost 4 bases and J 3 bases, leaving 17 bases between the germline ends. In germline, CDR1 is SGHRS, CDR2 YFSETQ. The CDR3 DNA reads TGCGCCAGCAGCCCGGTCGCGGGACAAATCTACGAGCAGTACTTC. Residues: CASSPVAGQIYEQYF.

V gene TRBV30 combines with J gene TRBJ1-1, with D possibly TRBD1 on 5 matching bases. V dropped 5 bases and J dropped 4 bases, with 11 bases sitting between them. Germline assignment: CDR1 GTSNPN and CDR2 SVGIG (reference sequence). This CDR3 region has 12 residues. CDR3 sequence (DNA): TGTGCCTGGGACTGGGGGGGCACTGAAGCTTTCTTT. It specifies CAWDWGGTEAFF.

DNA of the CDR3: TGTGCCAGTAGTCGCTCCGGGACAGTAAAATACGAGCAGTACTTC. It specifies CASSRSGTVKYEQYF. V is TRBV19 and J is TRBJ2-7; TRBD1 matches 7 bases. Germline lookup yields CDR1 LNHDA and CDR2 SQIVND (reference sequence). V lost 5 bases to trimming and J lost 4 bases; unmatched junction nucleotides: 11. CDR3 length: 15 residues.

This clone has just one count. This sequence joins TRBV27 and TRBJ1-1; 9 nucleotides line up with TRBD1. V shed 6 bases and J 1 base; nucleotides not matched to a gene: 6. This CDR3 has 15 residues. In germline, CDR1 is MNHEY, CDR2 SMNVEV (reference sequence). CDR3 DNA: TGTGCCAGCAGCAGGACAGGGGTCGGGAACACTGAAGCTTTCTTT. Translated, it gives CASSRTGVGNTEAFF.

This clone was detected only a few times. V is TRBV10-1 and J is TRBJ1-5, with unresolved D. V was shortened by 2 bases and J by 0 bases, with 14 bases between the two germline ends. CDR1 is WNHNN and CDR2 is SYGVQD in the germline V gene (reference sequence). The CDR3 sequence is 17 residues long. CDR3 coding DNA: TGCGCCAGCAGTGAGGGGCAGCCCCCATATAGCAATCAGCCCCAGCATTTT. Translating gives CASSEGQPPYSNQPQHF.

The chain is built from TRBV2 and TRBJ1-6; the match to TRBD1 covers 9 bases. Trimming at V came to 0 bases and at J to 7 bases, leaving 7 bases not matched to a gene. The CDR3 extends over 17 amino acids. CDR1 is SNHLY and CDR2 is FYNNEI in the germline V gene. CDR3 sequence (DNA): TGTGCCAGCAGTGAAGCGGGGGACAGGGCGATGAATTCACCCCTCCACTTT. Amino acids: CASSEAGDRAMNSPLHF.